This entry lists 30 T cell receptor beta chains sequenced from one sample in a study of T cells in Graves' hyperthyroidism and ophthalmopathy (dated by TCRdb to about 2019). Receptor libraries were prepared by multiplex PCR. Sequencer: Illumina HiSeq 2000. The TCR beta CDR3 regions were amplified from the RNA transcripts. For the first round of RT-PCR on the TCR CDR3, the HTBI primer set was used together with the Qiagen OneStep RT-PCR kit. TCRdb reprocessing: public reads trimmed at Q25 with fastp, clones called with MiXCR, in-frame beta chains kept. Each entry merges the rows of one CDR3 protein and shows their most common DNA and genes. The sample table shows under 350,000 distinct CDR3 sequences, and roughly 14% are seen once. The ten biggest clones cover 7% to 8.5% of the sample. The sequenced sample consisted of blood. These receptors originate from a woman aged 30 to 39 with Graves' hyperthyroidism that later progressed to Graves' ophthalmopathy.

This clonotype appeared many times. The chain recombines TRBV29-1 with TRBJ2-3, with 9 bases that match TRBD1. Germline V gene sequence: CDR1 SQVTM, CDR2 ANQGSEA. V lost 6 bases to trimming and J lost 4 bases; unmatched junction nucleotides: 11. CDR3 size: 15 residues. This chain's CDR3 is CSVSTGTGWADTQYF. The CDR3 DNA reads TGCAGCGTCTCAACCGGGACAGGGTGGGCAGATACGCAGTATTTT.

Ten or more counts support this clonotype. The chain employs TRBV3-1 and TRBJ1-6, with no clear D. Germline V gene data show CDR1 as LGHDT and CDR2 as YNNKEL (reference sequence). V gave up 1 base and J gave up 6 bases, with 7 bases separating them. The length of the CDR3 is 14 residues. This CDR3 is CASSQGRGNSPLHF. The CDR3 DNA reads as TGTGCCAGCAGCCAAGGGCGCGGTAATTCACCCCTCCACTTT.

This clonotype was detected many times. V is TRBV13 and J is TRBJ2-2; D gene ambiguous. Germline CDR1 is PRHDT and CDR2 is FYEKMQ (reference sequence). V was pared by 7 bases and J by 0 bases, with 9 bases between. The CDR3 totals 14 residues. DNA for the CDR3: TGTGCCAGCACAGGAGACCCGAACACCGGGGAGCTGTTTTTT. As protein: CASTGDPNTGELFF.

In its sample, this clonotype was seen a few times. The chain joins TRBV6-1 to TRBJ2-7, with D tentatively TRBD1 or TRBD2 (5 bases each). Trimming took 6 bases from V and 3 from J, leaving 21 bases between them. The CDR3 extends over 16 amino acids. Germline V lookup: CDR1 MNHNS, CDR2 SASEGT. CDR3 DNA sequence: TGTGCCAGCAGGGAAACGGGACCCAATGGAGTCTACGAGCAGTACTTC. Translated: CASRETGPNGVYEQYF.

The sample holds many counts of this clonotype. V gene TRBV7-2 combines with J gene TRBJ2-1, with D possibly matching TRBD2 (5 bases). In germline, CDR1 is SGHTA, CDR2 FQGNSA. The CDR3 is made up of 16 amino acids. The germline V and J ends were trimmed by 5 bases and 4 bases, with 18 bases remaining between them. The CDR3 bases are TGTGCCAGCAGCAGGCCGGGGAGTTTTGGGTACAATGAGCAGTTCTTC. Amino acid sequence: CASSRPGSFGYNEQFF. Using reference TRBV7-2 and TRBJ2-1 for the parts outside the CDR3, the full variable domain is GAGVSQSPSNKVTEKGKDVELRCDPISGHTALYWYRQSLGQGLEFLIYFQGNSAPDKSGLPSDRFSAERTGGSVSTLTIQRTQQEDSAVYLCASSRPGSFGYNEQFFGPGTRLTVL.

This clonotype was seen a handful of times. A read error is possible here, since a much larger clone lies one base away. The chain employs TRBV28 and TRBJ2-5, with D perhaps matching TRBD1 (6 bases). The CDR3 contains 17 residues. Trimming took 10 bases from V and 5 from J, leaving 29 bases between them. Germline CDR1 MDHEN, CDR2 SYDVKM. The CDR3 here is CATLRQGQAEGRETQYF. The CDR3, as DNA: TGTGCCACGTTGCGGCAGGGACAAGCGGAAGGACGGGAGACCCAGTACTTC. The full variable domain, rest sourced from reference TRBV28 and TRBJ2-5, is DVKVTQSSRYLVKRTGEKVFLECVQDMDHENMFWYRQDPGLGLRLIYFSYDVKMKEKGDIPEGYSVSREKKERFSLILESASTNQTSMYLCATLRQGQAEGRETQYFGPGTRLLVL.

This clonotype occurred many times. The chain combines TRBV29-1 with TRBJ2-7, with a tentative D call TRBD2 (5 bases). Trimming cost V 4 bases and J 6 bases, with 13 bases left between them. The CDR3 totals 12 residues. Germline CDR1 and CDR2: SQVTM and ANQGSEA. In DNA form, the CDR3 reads TGCAGCGTTGTTCGGGATCCCCCCGAGCAGTACTTC. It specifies CSVVRDPPEQYF.

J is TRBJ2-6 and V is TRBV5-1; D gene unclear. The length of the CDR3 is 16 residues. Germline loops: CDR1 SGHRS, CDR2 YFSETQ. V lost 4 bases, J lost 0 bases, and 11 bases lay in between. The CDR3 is CASSRLETSGANVLTF. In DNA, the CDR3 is TGCGCCAGCAGCAGGTTAGAGACCTCTGGGGCCAACGTCCTGACTTTC.

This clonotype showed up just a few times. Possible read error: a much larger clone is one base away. CDR3 residues: CATSGTDQPQHF. The CDR3 DNA reads TGTGCCACCAGTGGTACGGATCAGCCCCAGCATTTT. V usage is TRBV24-1 and J usage is TRBJ1-5; D uncertain. Germline CDR1 KGHDR, CDR2 SFDVKD. The ends were cut back, 5 bases at V and 5 bases at J, with 6 bases in the middle. The CDR3 has 12 residues.

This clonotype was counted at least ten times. The CDR3 nucleotides are TGTGCCAGCACCGGGACAGGGGGGTTAGATACGCAGTATTTT. Translating gives CASTGTGGLDTQYF. V and J are TRBV2 and TRBJ2-3; TRBD1 matches at 11 bases. The germline gives CDR1 SNHLY, CDR2 FYNNEI. Unmatched junction bases numbered 5, after V lost 7 bases and J lost 5 bases. The CDR3 contains 14 residues.

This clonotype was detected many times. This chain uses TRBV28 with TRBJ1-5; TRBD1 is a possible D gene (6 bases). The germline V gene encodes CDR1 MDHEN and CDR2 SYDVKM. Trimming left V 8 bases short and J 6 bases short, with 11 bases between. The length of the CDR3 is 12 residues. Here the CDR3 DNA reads TGTGCCAGCTCTCAGGGGCCTCAGCCCCAGCATTTT. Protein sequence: CASSQGPQPQHF.

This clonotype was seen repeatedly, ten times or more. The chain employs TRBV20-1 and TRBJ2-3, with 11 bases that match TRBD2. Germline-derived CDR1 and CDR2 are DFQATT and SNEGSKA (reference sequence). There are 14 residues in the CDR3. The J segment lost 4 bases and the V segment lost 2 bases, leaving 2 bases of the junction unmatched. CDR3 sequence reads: CSARLAGGPDTQYF. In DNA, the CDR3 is TGCAGTGCTAGACTAGCGGGAGGCCCAGATACGCAGTATTTT.

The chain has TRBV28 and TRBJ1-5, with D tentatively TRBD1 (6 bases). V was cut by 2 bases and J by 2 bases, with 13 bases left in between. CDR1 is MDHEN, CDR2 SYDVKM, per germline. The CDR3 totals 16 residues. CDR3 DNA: TGTGCCAGCAGTTTAAGGGAGGGGGACGGCAATCAGCCCCAGCATTTT. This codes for CASSLREGDGNQPQHF.

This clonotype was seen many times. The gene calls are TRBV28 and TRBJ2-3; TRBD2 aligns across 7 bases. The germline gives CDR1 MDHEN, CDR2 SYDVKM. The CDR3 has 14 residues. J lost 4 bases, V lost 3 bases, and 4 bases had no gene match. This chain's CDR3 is CASSFAGVADTQYF. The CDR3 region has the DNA TGTGCCAGCAGTTTCGCGGGAGTAGCAGATACGCAGTATTTT.

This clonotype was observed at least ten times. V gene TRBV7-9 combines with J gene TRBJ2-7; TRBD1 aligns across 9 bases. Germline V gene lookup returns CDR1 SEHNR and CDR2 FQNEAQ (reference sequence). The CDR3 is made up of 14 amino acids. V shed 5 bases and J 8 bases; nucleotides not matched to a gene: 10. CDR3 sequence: CASSLSDRGSQQYF. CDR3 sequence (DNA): TGTGCCAGCAGCCTAAGCGACAGGGGGTCTCAGCAGTACTTC.

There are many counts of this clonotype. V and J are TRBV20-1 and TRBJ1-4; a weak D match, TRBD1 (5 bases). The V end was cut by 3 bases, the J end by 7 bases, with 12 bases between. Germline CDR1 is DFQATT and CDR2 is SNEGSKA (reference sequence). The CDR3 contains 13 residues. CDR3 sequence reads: CSASAQGPEKLFF. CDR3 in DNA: TGCAGTGCTAGCGCTCAGGGTCCTGAAAAACTGTTTTTT.

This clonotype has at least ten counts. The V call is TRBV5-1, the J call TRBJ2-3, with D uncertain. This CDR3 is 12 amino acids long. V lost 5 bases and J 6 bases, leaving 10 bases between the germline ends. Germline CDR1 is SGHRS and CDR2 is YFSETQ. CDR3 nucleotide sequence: TGCGCCAGCAGTTCAGACTCGGATACGCAGTATTTT. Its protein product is CASSSDSDTQYF.

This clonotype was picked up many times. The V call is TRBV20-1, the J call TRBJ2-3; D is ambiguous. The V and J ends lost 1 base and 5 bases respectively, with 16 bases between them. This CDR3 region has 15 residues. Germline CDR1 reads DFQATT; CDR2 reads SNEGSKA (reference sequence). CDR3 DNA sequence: TGCAGTGCTAGAGGGCTTCTAGAGGTCAGAGATACGCAGTATTTT. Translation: CSARGLLEVRDTQYF.

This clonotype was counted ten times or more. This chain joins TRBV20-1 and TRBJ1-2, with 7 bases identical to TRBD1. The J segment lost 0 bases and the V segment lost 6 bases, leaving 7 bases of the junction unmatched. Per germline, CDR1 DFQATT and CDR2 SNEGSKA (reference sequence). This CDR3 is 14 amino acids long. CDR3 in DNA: TGCAGTGCCCCAGGGGGGTTCGCTAACTATGGCTACACCTTC. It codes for CSAPGGFANYGYTF.

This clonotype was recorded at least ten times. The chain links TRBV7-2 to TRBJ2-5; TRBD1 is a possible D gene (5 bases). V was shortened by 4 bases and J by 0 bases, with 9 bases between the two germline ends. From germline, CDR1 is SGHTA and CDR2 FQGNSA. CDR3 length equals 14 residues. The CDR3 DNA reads TGTGCCAGCAGCTCGACAGCGTACCAAGAGACCCAGTACTTC. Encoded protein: CASSSTAYQETQYF.

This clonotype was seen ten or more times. The CDR3 bases are TGTGCCAGTAGTATGAGCGGGGAGAGCTCCTACGAGCAGTACTTC. This gives the protein CASSMSGESSYEQYF. V is TRBV19 and J is TRBJ2-7; 7 positions match TRBD2. V gave up 3 bases and J gave up 0 bases; unmatched junction bases: 5. This CDR3 spans 15 amino acids. Germline CDR1 reads LNHDA; CDR2 reads SQIVND (reference sequence).

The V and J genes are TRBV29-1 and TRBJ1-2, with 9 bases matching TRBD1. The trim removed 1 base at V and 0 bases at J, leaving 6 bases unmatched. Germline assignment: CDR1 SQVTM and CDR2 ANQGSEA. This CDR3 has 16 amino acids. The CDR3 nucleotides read TGCAGCGTTGAAGCGACAGGGGGGATGTCTAACTATGGCTACACCTTC. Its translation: CSVEATGGMSNYGYTF. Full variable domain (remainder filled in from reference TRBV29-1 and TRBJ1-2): SAVISQKPSRDICQRGTSLTIQCQVDSQVTMMFWYRQQPGQSLTLIATANQGSEATYESGFVIDKFPISRPNLTFSTLTVSNMSPEDSSIYLCSVEATGGMSNYGYTFGSGTRLTVV.

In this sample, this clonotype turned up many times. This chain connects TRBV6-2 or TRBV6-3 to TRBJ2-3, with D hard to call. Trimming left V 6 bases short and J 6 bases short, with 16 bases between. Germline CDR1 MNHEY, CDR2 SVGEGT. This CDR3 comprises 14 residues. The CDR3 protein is CASRVGSNTDTQYF. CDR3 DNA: TGTGCCAGCAGGGTAGGAAGCAATACCGATACGCAGTATTTT.

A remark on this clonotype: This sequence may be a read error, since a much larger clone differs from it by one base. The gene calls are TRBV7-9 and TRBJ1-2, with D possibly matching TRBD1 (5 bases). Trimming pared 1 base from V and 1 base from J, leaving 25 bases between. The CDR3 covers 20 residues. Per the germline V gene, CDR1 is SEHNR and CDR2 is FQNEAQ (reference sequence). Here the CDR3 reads CASSLDPGPWGGTVNYGYTF. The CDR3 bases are TGTGCCAGCAGCTTAGACCCTGGGCCCTGGGGAGGGACCGTTAACTATGGCTACACCTTC.

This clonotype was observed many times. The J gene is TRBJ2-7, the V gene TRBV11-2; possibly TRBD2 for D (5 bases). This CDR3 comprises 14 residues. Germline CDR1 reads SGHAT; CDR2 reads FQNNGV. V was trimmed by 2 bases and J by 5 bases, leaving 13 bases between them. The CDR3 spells CASSLLLAGNEQYF. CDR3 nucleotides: TGTGCCAGCAGCTTACTGCTAGCTGGAAACGAGCAGTACTTC.

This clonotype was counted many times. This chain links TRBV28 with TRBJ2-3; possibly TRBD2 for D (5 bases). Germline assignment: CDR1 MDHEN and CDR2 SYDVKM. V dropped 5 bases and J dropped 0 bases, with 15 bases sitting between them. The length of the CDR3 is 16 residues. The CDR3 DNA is TGTGCCAGCAGTCCCACTAGTGGCGGGAGCACAGATACGCAGTATTTT. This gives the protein CASSPTSGGSTDTQYF. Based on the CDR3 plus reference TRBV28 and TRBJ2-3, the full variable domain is DVKVTQSSRYLVKRTGEKVFLECVQDMDHENMFWYRQDPGLGLRLIYFSYDVKMKEKGDIPEGYSVSREKKERFSLILESASTNQTSMYLCASSPTSGGSTDTQYFGPGTRLTVL.

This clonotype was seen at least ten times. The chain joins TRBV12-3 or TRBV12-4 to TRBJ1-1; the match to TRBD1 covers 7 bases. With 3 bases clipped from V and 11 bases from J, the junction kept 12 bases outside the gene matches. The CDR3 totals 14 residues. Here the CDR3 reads CASSLMRDSRRAFF. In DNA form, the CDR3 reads TGTGCCAGCAGTTTGATGCGGGACAGCCGACGGGCTTTCTTT.

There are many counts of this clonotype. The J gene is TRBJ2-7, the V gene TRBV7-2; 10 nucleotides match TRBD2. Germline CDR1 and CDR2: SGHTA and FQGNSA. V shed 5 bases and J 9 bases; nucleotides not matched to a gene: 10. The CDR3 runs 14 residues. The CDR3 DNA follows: TGTGCCAGCAGCCGGACTAGCGGTAAATTTGGGCAGTACTTC. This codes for CASSRTSGKFGQYF.

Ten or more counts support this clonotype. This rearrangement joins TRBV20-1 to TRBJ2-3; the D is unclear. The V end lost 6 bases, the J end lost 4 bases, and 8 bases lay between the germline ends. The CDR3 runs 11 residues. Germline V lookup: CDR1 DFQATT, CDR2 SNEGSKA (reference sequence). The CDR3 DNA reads TGCAGTGCACCCTTTGCAGATACGCAGTATTTT. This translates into CSAPFADTQYF.

CDR3 in amino acids: CASSLGLGGTETQYF. As DNA, the CDR3 is TGTGCCAGCAGCTTGGGGCTCGGGGGTACAGAGACCCAGTACTTC. The genes are TRBV7-3 and TRBJ2-5; possibly TRBD2 for D (6 bases). Between the trimmed V and J ends, which lost 3 bases and 4 bases, there was a span of 15 bases. Germline values: CDR1 SGHTA, CDR2 FQGTGA. The CDR3 has 15 residues.